The present entry profiles one T cell receptor beta chain with its context. The source of the sample is a study of blood T cell repertoires in COVID-19. For the study at large: There were acute and convalescent COVID-19 samples, and they came from the United States, Italy and Spain.

The V gene end was trimmed by 5 bases and the J gene end by 3 bases; junction bases not matched to a gene: 14. The CDR3 is 18 residues long. Germline V gene data show CDR1 as PRHDT and CDR2 as FYEKMQ (reference sequence). Repertoires were generated with immunoSEQ multiplex PCR, while TCRdb's copy carries only in-frame clones and drops some. The sample has just under 80,000 clones, 80% seen once; the top ten hold under 5.5%. Sequencing was carried out using peripheral blood. V is TRBV13 and J is TRBJ2-3, with TRBD2 identical over 10 bases. The sequence came from a woman in her 70s with acute or convalescent COVID-19. CDR3 loop: CASSVLAGENLGTDTQYF. CDR3 sequence (DNA): TGTGCCAGCAGCGTCCTAGCGGGGGAGAACCTGGGAACAGATACGCAGTATTTT.